This T cell receptor beta chain was sequenced during a study of T cells in Graves' hyperthyroidism and ophthalmopathy. The TCR beta CDR3 regions underwent amplification using RNA transcripts as the source. The HTBI set primed first-round TCR CDR3 RT-PCR. TCRdb re-called the multiplex PCR reads with MiXCR, one entry per CDR3 protein. The profile shows around 420,000 distinct CDR3 sequences, roughly 13% of them singletons. On this clonotype itself: Antigen: not known. The junction departs from the called germline gene at one end, perhaps through a read error.

For the diagnoses, clinical symptoms, serum thyroxine and TRAb, thyroid ultrasound and orbital computed tomography were used. CDR1 and CDR2 (germline): LNHDA, SQIVND (reference sequence). This CDR3 is built from 15 residues. General observations from the study: Appearing also in blood were most of the thyroid clonotypes expanded above 0.001. The model identified upcoming ophthalmopathy a median 6.5 months ahead of onset.

The chain uses TRBV19 and TRBJ2-1, with TRBD1 matching 7 bases. Sample: blood. The TCR comes from a woman under 30 with Graves' hyperthyroidism. The CDR3 sequence is CVSSPSDRSYNEQFF. The CDR3 DNA sequence: TGTGTCAGTAGCCCTTCGGACAGGAGTTACAATGAGCAGTTCTTC.